Each of the 32 T cell receptor beta chains below was sequenced from the same sample in a study of identical twins. TCRdb redid the calling of the 5' RACE reads with MiXCR, one entry per CDR3 protein. This table has approximately 220,000 distinct CDR3 sequences, more than 6.5% appearing once. This sample also appeared in a second study, on yellow fever vaccine responses in identical twins.

Sequenced sample: memory (CD45RO+) T cells sorted from blood. These receptors all come from a woman younger than 35 in good health.

There are many counts of this clonotype. This chain uses TRBV2 with TRBJ2-3, with 7 bases aligning to TRBD2. The CDR3 spans 14 residues. Germline V gene sequence: CDR1 SNHLY, CDR2 FYNNEI. The V gene end was trimmed by 8 bases and the J gene end by 0 bases; junction bases not matched to a gene: 5. The CDR3 bases are TGTGCCAGCGGTGCCGGGGGGAGCACAGATACGCAGTATTTT. This encodes CASGAGGSTDTQYF.

This clonotype has just a few counts. V gene TRBV20-1 combines with J gene TRBJ2-3, with TRBD2 matching 8 bases. Germline V gives CDR1 DFQATT, CDR2 SNEGSKA (reference sequence). The trim removed 6 bases at V and 0 bases at J, leaving 8 bases unmatched. The CDR3 loop spans 15 amino acids. CDR3 sequence: CSAGLARGSTDTQYF. CDR3 DNA: TGCAGTGCAGGACTAGCTCGAGGTAGCACAGATACGCAGTATTTT.

This clonotype was counted at least ten times. The genes are TRBV29-1 and TRBJ2-2; a possible D gene is TRBD1 (5 bases). The V end lost 5 bases, the J end lost 0 bases, and 13 bases lay between the germline ends. Germline V gene lookup returns CDR1 SQVTM and CDR2 ANQGSEA. The CDR3 spans 15 residues. The CDR3 region has the DNA TGCAGCGTTCCCCAGGGTTTCGCGAACACCGGGGAGCTGTTTTTT. As protein: CSVPQGFANTGELFF.

This clonotype was observed at least ten times. The V gene is TRBV29-1, the J gene TRBJ2-1, with D possibly being TRBD2 (6 bases). CDR1 is SQVTM, CDR2 ANQGSEA, per germline. V was pared by 6 bases and J by 4 bases, with 13 bases between. The CDR3 is made up of 13 amino acids. CDR3 residues: CSVSGTEYNEQFF. CDR3 bases: TGCAGCGTCTCCGGGACTGAGTACAATGAGCAGTTCTTC.

This chain connects TRBV18 to TRBJ2-5; D is undetermined. CDR1 and CDR2 (germline): KGHSH, LQKENI. The CDR3 has 14 amino acids. The V and J ends lost 3 bases and 2 bases respectively, with 10 bases between them. The CDR3 DNA reads TGTGCCAGCTCACCCCTGGGATTACAAGAGACCCAGTACTTC. It is translated as CASSPLGLQETQYF.

This clonotype was detected only a few times. The chain is built from TRBV6-5 and TRBJ2-1, with TRBD2 matching 12 bases. This CDR3 spans 14 amino acids. The trim removed 4 bases at V and 9 bases at J, leaving 4 bases unmatched. Per germline, CDR1 MNHEY and CDR2 SVGAGI. As DNA, the CDR3 is TGTGCCAGCAGTTCTAGCGGGGGGGCAGGTGAGCAGTTCTTC. This codes for CASSSSGGAGEQFF.

This clonotype was observed a handful of times. The V call is TRBV6-1, the J call TRBJ2-1, with 13 bases that match TRBD2. The CDR3 spans 15 residues. J gave up 8 bases and V 5 bases, and 6 bases lay outside the gene matches. Germline V CDR1 and CDR2: MNHNS, SASEGT. The CDR3 protein is CASSKGLAGKDEQFF. The CDR3 coding sequence is TGTGCCAGCAGTAAGGGACTAGCGGGGAAGGATGAGCAGTTCTTC.

The J gene is TRBJ2-1, the V gene TRBV4-3; D may be TRBD2 (5 bases). V dropped 0 bases and J dropped 5 bases, with 17 bases sitting between them. CDR1 and CDR2 (germline): LGHNA, YSLEER. The CDR3 totals 17 residues. The CDR3 DNA reads TGCGCCAGCAGCCAAGATCTAGAGTCTAGCTCACACAATGAGCAGTTCTTC. Translating gives CASSQDLESSSHNEQFF.

The chain links TRBV20-1 to TRBJ2-7; possibly TRBD2 for D (5 bases). V lost 5 bases and J lost 0, with 11 bases in between. The CDR3 loop spans 13 amino acids. The germline gives CDR1 DFQATT, CDR2 SNEGSKA (reference sequence). The CDR3 here is CSAWLGSSYEQYF. CDR3 sequence (DNA): TGCAGTGCTTGGTTGGGGAGCTCCTACGAGCAGTACTTC.

This clonotype showed up just a few times. The rearrangement joins TRBV4-3 to TRBJ1-4; D not certain. V dropped 4 bases and J dropped 11 bases, with 14 bases sitting between them. The CDR3 runs 13 residues. CDR1 is LGHNA and CDR2 is YSLEER in the germline V gene. The CDR3: CASSRTRRDKLFF. CDR3 DNA sequence: TGCGCCAGCAGCCGCACTAGGAGGGATAAACTGTTTTTT.

The chain has TRBV7-2 and TRBJ2-3; weak D call: TRBD2 (6 bases). The V gene lost 5 bases and the J gene lost 1 base, with 19 bases spanning the gap. Germline V gives CDR1 SGHTA, CDR2 FQGNSA. This CDR3 spans 17 amino acids. For the CDR3, the DNA is TGTGCCAGCAGCCCCCGCCCCGGGGACTGGGGCACAGATACGCAGTATTTT. Its translation is CASSPRPGDWGTDTQYF.

This clonotype was detected many times. The chain is built from TRBV6-6 and TRBJ2-7; TRBD1 matches 7 bases. CDR3 length equals 13 residues. Germline V lookup: CDR1 MNHNY, CDR2 SVGAGI (reference sequence). Unmatched junction bases numbered 4, after V lost 6 bases and J lost 2 bases. CDR3 in DNA: TGTGCCAGCAGCCGGGACAGTCCCTACGAGCAGTACTTC. This codes for CASSRDSPYEQYF.

This clonotype was counted between two and nine times. The chain has TRBV25-1 and TRBJ2-1, with D maybe TRBD2 (5 bases). The germline CDR1 and CDR2 sequences are MGHDK and SYGVNS. The CDR3 runs to 16 residues. Trimming took 2 bases from V and 7 from J, leaving 18 bases between them. The CDR3 loop reads CASSERESGRGNEQFF. The CDR3 nucleotides read TGTGCCAGCAGTGAACGAGAAAGTGGGAGAGGGAATGAGCAGTTCTTC.

This clonotype occurred many times. This rearrangement joins TRBV20-1 to TRBJ2-1; 11 bases fit TRBD2. The V segment lost 6 bases and the J segment 0 bases; nucleotides outside the gene matches: 4. From germline, CDR1 is DFQATT and CDR2 SNEGSKA (reference sequence). The CDR3 spans 15 residues. The CDR3 region has the DNA TGCAGTGCAAGACTAGCGGGGCTCTCCTACAATGAGCAGTTCTTC. This translates into CSARLAGLSYNEQFF.

This clonotype was picked up many times. J is TRBJ1-2 and V is TRBV7-6; TRBD1 matches 8 bases. V shed 1 base and J 2 bases; nucleotides not matched to a gene: 9. CDR1 SGHVS and CDR2 FNYEAQ come from the germline V gene. The CDR3 spans 17 residues. Here the CDR3 reads CASSLGAGGDWNYGYTF. Written as DNA, the CDR3 is TGTGCCAGCAGCTTAGGGGCAGGGGGCGATTGGAACTATGGCTACACCTTC.

This clonotype occurred a few times. The chain links TRBV5-1 to TRBJ1-1; D might be TRBD1 (6 bases). Germline V gene sequence: CDR1 SGHRS, CDR2 YFSETQ. V gave up 5 bases and J gave up 1 base, with 18 bases separating them. This CDR3 has 16 amino acids. Here the CDR3 reads CASSYKPTGENTEAFF. The CDR3 coding sequence is TGCGCCAGCAGTTACAAACCGACAGGAGAGAACACTGAAGCTTTCTTT.

This clonotype was observed a single time. This may arise from a read error, as a much more abundant clone is one base away. No conserved phenylalanine or tryptophan ends this CDR3, so it is likely a read error. The chain couples TRBV29-1 to TRBJ2-7, with 11 bases fitting TRBD2. The CDR3 is 14 amino acids. The V gene's germline CDR1 is SQVTM and CDR2 ANQGSEA. V gave up 6 bases and J gave up 4 bases; unmatched junction bases: 8. CDR3 amino acids: CSVDTLAGEYEQYS. The CDR3 DNA reads TGCAGCGTGGATACACTAGCGGGGGAGTACGAGCAGTACTCC.

V and J are TRBV6-4 and TRBJ2-1; 10 nucleotides match TRBD1. V lost 5 bases to trimming and J lost 9 bases; unmatched junction nucleotides: 7. CDR1 is MRHNA, CDR2 SNTAGT, per germline. The CDR3 consists of 14 residues. The CDR3 is CASSSGTGEREQFF. CDR3 nucleotide sequence: TGTGCCAGCAGTTCCGGGACAGGGGAGCGTGAGCAGTTCTTC.

Only a few counts were recorded for this clonotype. This sequence joins TRBV18 and TRBJ2-7; 7 bases fit TRBD2. The ends lost 6 bases at V and 1 base at J; junction bases unmatched: 9. CDR1 and CDR2 (germline): KGHSH, LQKENI. The CDR3 loop spans 15 amino acids. The CDR3 loop is CASSPTDGGSYEQYF. The CDR3 nucleotides read TGTGCCAGCTCCCCAACTGACGGGGGGTCCTACGAGCAGTACTTC.

This clonotype appeared many times. This chain uses TRBV12-3 or TRBV12-4 with TRBJ2-3, with unresolved D. The CDR3 runs to 16 residues. V was trimmed by 5 bases and J by 0 bases, leaving 15 bases between them. The CDR3 sequence is CASSPTTSASTDTQYF. The CDR3 DNA reads TGTGCCAGCAGTCCCACCACCTCAGCTAGCACAGATACGCAGTATTTT.

This clonotype was observed many times. V is TRBV7-2 and J is TRBJ2-1; D gene ambiguous. Trimming cost V 0 bases and J 3 bases, with 6 bases left between them. The CDR3 totals 14 residues. CDR1 is SGHTA, CDR2 FQGNSA, per germline. This chain's CDR3 is CASSLASSYNEQFF. Written as DNA, the CDR3 is TGTGCCAGCAGCTTAGCTAGCAGCTACAATGAGCAGTTCTTC. The full variable domain, with the rest looked up from reference TRBV7-2 and TRBJ2-1, is GAGVSQSPSNKVTEKGKDVELRCDPISGHTALYWYRQSLGQGLEFLIYFQGNSAPDKSGLPSDRFSAERTGGSVSTLTIQRTQQEDSAVYLCASSLASSYNEQFFGPGTRLTVL.

The chain carries TRBV7-8 and TRBJ2-5; weak D call: TRBD1 (5 bases). CDR1 is SGHVS, CDR2 FQNEAQ, per germline. V lost 7 bases and J 4 bases, leaving 22 bases between the germline ends. This CDR3 contains 16 residues. CDR3 nucleotides: TGTGCCAGCAACATCTCACCCCCGGCAGGGCGAGAGACCCAGTACTTC. It specifies CASNISPPAGRETQYF.

This chain uses TRBV7-8 with TRBJ2-1; the D gene is possibly TRBD2 (5 bases). Germline V gene lookup returns CDR1 SGHVS and CDR2 FQNEAQ. V was pared by 5 bases and J by 9 bases, with 32 bases between. The CDR3 sequence is 19 residues long. CDR3 loop: CASSARQKSSHGPRGEQFF. The CDR3 DNA reads as TGTGCCAGCAGCGCCCGCCAAAAATCTAGCCACGGGCCACGGGGTGAGCAGTTCTTC.

This clonotype was counted many times. J is TRBJ1-5 and V is TRBV6-2 or TRBV6-3; possibly TRBD1 for D (6 bases). V lost 7 bases and J lost 7, with 11 bases in between. CDR1 MNHEY and CDR2 SVGEGT come from the germline V gene. The CDR3 is 12 amino acids. The CDR3 protein is CASKAGEQPQHF. The CDR3 region has the DNA TGTGCCAGCAAGGCAGGGGAACAGCCCCAGCATTTT.

This clonotype was recorded many times. The chain couples TRBV29-1 to TRBJ2-5; tentatively, D is TRBD1 or TRBD2 (6 bases each). This CDR3 has 16 amino acids. V gave up 7 bases and J gave up 4 bases, with 25 bases separating them. Germline V CDR1 and CDR2: SQVTM, ANQGSEA. The CDR3: CSAQGSTGARSETQYF. In DNA, the CDR3 is TGCAGCGCCCAAGGGTCTACGGGGGCGAGGTCAGAGACCCAGTACTTC.

This clonotype was observed a few times. V usage is TRBV11-1 and J usage is TRBJ1-1; D is uncertain. The V end lost 3 bases, the J end lost 2 bases, and 16 bases lay between the germline ends. CDR3 length: 16 amino acids. Germline V gene data show CDR1 as SGHAT and CDR2 as FQDESV (reference sequence). The CDR3 reads CASSFSFRVPNTEAFF. CDR3 coding DNA: TGTGCCAGCAGCTTTTCTTTTCGGGTGCCAAACACTGAAGCTTTCTTT.

The rearrangement joins TRBV4-3 to TRBJ2-1, with 14 nucleotides matching TRBD2. Per the germline V gene, CDR1 is LGHNA and CDR2 is YSLEER. The CDR3 has 19 amino acids. V trimming: 5 bases; J trimming: 0 bases; junction bases outside the gene matches: 9. This CDR3 reads CASSSGGLAGVNSYNEQFF. CDR3 nucleotides: TGCGCCAGCAGCTCCGGGGGACTAGCGGGAGTGAACTCCTACAATGAGCAGTTCTTC.

This clonotype was seen many times. The chain couples TRBV4-2 to TRBJ2-1; no firm D call. Per the germline V gene, CDR1 is LGHNA and CDR2 is YNFKEQ. V shed 2 bases and J shed 3 bases, with 8 bases lying between them. The CDR3 length is 14 residues. CDR3 residues: CASSQWLNYNEQFF. CDR3 bases: TGTGCCAGCAGCCAATGGCTCAACTACAATGAGCAGTTCTTC.

The chain has TRBV6-2 or TRBV6-3 and TRBJ2-2, with D perhaps being TRBD1 or TRBD2 (5 bases each). Trimming took 5 bases from V and 6 from J, leaving 16 bases between them. Germline CDR1 reads MNHEY; CDR2 reads SVGEGT. The CDR3 length is 15 residues. Here the CDR3 DNA reads TGTGCCAGCAGTCCCCCGGGACGCGGTCCCGGGGAGCTGTTTTTT. Translating gives CASSPPGRGPGELFF.

This clonotype was seen repeatedly, ten times or more. The CDR3 coding sequence is TGTGCCAGCAGCTCCCCGGGGGCAGATACGCAGTATTTT. As protein: CASSSPGADTQYF. The chain employs TRBV4-2 and TRBJ2-3, with D tentatively TRBD2 (6 bases). Trimming stripped 5 bases from V and 4 bases from J, with 10 bases between. This CDR3 is built from 13 residues. CDR1 LGHNA and CDR2 YNFKEQ come from the germline V gene.

V is TRBV6-5 and J is TRBJ2-3; 9 nucleotides line up with TRBD1. The V segment lost 3 bases and the J segment 6 bases; nucleotides outside the gene matches: 7. The germline gives CDR1 MNHEY, CDR2 SVGAGI. This CDR3 contains 15 residues. The CDR3 here is CASSYSDRGGDTQYF. CDR3 coding DNA: TGTGCCAGCAGTTATTCCGACAGGGGGGGGGATACGCAGTATTTT.

This clonotype came up many times. The V gene is TRBV5-6, the J gene TRBJ1-5, with 7 nucleotides matching TRBD1. V trimming: 0 bases; J trimming: 6 bases; junction bases outside the gene matches: 6. Germline V gene lookup returns CDR1 SGHDT and CDR2 YYEEEE. The CDR3 consists of 15 residues. For the CDR3, the DNA is TGTGCCAGCAGCTTGGGACAGGGAGGAGGTCAGCCCCAGCATTTT. This codes for CASSLGQGGGQPQHF.